Detailed here is one T cell receptor beta chain. Its antigen has not been determined. The library was made by bulk RNA-seq. The TruSeq Stranded RNA sample prep kit was used to generate libraries of poly-A-enriched mRNA from an input of roughly 0.9 ug total RNA. Every sample was sequenced in triplicate, with paired-end sequencing run on a HiSeq 2500. A read length of 125 nucleotides per mate was used for RNA-seq. As for the original processing: After trimming, reads were aligned to hg38 using STAR v2.7, and quality control was handled by FASTQC, RSeQC and multiqc. Salmon 0.14.1 was used to quantify gene expression levels as transcripts per million (TPM). Principal component analysis suggested that trial, library batch, sequencing batch, treatment regimen and sex did not drive transcriptomic profiles. After the reads were reprocessed by TCRdb, one entry was made per CDR3 protein sequence, with no DNA. The V and J calls reflect TCRdb's pipeline rather than the authors' work. This sample has hundreds of distinct CDR3 sequences in its table, and approximately 96% of those were observed once. The top ten clonotypes cover about 3.7% of the sample.

The data were taken from a study of alternative splicing in chronic myeloid leukemia remission (dated by TCRdb to the early 2020s). The study in broad terms: RNA sequencing was used to profile peripheral blood from chronic-phase CML patients at diagnosis and at remission, and the results were compared with those from healthy donors. Median ages were around 50 years at diagnosis, under 60 at remission and 37 for healthy controls. Total leukocytes from peripheral blood collected in EDTA were used as the trial diagnostic specimens. Female/male counts were 11/5 for diagnosis samples, 8/3 for remission samples and 2/4 for controls. The French Persistem study contributed nine CML samples, of which seven were diagnostic and two were matched remission samples. Eight or nine diagnostic specimens, together with matched remission specimens, were obtained from the RESIST (imatinib), ENESTxtnd (nilotinib) and PINNACLE (nilotinib plus pegylated interferon) trials. Trizol was used to extract total RNA from peripheral blood mononuclear cells of diagnosis, remission and control samples. The full study reports these points: Blood cell composition differed strongly depending on the timepoint, moving from an enrichment of myeloid progenitors at diagnosis to an enrichment of mature lymphoid cells at remission. At remission, blood cell composition was found to be reconfigured to resemble that of lymphoid cell-enriched normal controls.

In the paper's terms, the time point label means: chronic-phase CML before TKI therapy (screening/day 1). About 15 CML patients made up the patient cohort, and matched post-remission samples were retrieved for a subset of those patients. The CDR3 starts with the cysteine, ends with the phenylalanine, and has 13 residues. The record lacks a DNA sequence. The receptor comes from an adult with chronic myeloid leukemia. Recombination connected TRBV12-3 or TRBV12-4 to TRBJ1-2. The source material was PBMCs or total blood leukocytes (not recorded which), sampled at diagnosis. The CDR3 reads as follows: CASRVGQSYGYTF.